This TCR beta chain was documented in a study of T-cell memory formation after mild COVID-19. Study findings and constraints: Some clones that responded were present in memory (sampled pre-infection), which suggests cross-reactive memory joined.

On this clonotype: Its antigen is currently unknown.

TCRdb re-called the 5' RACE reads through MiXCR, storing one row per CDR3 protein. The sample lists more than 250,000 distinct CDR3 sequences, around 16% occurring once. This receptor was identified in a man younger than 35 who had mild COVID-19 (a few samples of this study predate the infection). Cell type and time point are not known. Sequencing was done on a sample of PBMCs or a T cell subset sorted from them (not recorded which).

This chain's CDR3 is CAISGASGIGAFF. The CDR3 DNA reads TGTGCCATCAGTGGAGCTAGCGGGATCGGGGCGTTCTTC. V usage is TRBV10-3 and J usage is TRBJ2-1, with TRBD2 matching over 9 bases. The CDR3 has 13 residues. V dropped 4 bases and J dropped 15; count of bases not matched to a gene: 10. Germline V lookup: CDR1 ENHRY, CDR2 SYGVKD.